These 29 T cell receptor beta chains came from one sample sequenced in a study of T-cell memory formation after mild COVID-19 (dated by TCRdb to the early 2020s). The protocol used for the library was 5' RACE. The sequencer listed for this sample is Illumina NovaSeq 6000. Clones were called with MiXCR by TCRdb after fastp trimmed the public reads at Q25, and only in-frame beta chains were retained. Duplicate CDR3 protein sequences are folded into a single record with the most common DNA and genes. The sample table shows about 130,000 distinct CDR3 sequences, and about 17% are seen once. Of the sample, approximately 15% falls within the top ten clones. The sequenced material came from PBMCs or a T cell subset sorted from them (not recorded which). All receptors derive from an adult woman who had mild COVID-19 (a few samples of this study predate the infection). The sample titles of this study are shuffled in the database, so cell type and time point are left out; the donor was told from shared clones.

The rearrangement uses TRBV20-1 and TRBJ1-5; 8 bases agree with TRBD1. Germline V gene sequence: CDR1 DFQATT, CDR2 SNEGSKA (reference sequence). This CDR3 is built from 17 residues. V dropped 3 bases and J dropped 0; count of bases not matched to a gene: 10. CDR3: CSARDRAWLYSNQPQHF. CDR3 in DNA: TGCAGTGCTAGGGACAGGGCCTGGCTCTATAGCAATCAGCCCCAGCATTTT.

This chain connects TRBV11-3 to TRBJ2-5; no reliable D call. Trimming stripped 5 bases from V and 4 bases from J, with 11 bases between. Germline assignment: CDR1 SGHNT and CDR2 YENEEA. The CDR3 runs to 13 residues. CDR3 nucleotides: TGTGCCAGCAGCATAGTCTGGGGAGAGACCCAGTACTTC. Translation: CASSIVWGETQYF.

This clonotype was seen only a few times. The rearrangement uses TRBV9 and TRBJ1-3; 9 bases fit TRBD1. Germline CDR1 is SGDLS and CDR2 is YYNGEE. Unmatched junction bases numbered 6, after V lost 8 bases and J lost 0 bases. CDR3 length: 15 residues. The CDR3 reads CASRTGDFSGNTIYF. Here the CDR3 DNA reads TGTGCCAGTCGGACAGGGGACTTCTCTGGAAACACCATATATTTT.

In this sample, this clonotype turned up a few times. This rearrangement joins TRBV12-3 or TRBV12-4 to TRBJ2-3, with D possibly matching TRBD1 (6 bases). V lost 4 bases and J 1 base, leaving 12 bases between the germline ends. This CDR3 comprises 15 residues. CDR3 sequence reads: CASSSGVPGTDTQYF. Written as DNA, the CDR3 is TGTGCCAGCAGTTCAGGGGTCCCTGGCACAGATACGCAGTATTTT.

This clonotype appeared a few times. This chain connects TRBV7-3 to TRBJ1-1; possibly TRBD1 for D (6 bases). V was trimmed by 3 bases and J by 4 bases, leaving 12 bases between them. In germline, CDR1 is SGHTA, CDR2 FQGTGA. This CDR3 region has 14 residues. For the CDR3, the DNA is TGTGCCAGCAGCTTTGGGGGGCAGGGCACTGAAGCTTTCTTT. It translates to CASSFGGQGTEAFF.

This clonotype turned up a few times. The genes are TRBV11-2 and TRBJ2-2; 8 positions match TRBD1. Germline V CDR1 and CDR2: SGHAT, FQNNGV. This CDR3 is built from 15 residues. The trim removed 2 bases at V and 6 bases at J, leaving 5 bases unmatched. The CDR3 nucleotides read TGTGCCAGCAGCTTAAACAGGGGGAAACCCGGGGAGCTGTTTTTT. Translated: CASSLNRGKPGELFF.

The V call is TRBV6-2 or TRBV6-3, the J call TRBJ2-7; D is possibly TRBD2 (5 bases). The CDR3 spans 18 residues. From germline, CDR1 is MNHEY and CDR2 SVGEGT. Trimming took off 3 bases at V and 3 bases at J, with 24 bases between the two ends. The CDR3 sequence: CASSYWVWRTGRDYEQYF. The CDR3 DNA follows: TGTGCCAGCAGTTATTGGGTTTGGAGGACTGGACGAGACTACGAGCAGTACTTC.

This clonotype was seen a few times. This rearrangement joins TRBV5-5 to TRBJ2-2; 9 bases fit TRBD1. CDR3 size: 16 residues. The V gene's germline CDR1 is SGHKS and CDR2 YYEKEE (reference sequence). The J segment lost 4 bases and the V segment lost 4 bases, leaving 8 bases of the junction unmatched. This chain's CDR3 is CASSQQGAASTGELFF. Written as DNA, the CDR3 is TGTGCCAGCAGCCAACAGGGGGCGGCGAGCACCGGGGAGCTGTTTTTT.

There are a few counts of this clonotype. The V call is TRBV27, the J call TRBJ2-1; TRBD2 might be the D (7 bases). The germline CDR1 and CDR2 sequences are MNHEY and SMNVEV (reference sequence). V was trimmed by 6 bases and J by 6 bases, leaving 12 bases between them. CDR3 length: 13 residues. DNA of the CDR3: TGTGCCAGCAGGAAGGGGGGGTTCAATGAGCAGTTCTTC. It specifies CASRKGGFNEQFF.

CDR3 in amino acids: CASSVDQGGVGLFGSRYTF. The CDR3 DNA sequence: TGTGCCAGCAGCGTAGACCAGGGGGGCGTTGGGCTGTTTGGGAGTCGCTACACCTTC. The chain is built from TRBV9 and TRBJ1-2; 7 nucleotides match TRBD1. Germline lookup yields CDR1 SGDLS and CDR2 YYNGEE. J gave up 9 bases and V 0 bases, and 23 bases lay outside the gene matches. The CDR3 is made up of 19 amino acids.

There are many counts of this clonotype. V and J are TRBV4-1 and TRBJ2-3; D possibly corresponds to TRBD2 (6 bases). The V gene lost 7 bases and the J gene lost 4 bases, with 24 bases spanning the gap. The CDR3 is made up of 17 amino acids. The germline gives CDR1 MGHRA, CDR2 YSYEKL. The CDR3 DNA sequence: TGCGCCAGCACCACCCTCGGGGGACCCCGGGGATCAGATACGCAGTATTTT. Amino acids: CASTTLGGPRGSDTQYF.

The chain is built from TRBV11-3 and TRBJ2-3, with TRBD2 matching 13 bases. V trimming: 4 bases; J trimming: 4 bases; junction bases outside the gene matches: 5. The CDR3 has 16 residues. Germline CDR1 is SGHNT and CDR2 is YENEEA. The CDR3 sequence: CASSSLAGGPADTQYF. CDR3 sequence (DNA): TGTGCCAGCAGCTCACTAGCGGGAGGGCCAGCAGATACGCAGTATTTT.

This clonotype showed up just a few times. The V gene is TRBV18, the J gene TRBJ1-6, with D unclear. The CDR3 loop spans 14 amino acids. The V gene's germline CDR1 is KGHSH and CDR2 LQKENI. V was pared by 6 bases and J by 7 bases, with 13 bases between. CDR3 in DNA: TGTGCCAGCTCCACCTCCCGGGAGAATTCACCCCTCCACTTT. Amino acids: CASSTSRENSPLHF. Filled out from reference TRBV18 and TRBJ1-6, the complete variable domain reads NAGVMQNPRHLVRRRGQEARLRCSPMKGHSHVYWYRQLPEEGLKFMVYLQKENIIDESGMPKERFSAEFPKEGPSILRIQQVVRGDSAAYFCASSTSRENSPLHFGNGTRLTVT.

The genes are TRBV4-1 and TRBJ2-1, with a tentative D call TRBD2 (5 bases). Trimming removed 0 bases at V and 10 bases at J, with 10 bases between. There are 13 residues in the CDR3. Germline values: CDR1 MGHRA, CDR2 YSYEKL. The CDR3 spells CASSQEEAGEQFF. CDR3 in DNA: TGCGCCAGCAGCCAAGAGGAGGCTGGAGAGCAGTTCTTC.

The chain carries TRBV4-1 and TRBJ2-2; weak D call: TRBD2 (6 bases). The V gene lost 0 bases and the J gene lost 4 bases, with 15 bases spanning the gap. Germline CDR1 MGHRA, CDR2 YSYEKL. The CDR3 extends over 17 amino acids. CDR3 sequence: CASSQEGGAGITGELFF. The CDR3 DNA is TGCGCCAGCAGCCAAGAGGGAGGTGCCGGGATCACCGGGGAGCTGTTTTTT.

In DNA form, the CDR3 reads TGTGCCAGCAGCTTAGTAACGATTATCCATGGCTACACCTTC. Encoded protein: CASSLVTIIHGYTF. This sequence joins TRBV7-9 and TRBJ1-2; no clear D. V was trimmed by 1 base and J by 6 bases, leaving 12 bases between them. Germline-derived CDR1 and CDR2 are SEHNR and FQNEAQ (reference sequence). CDR3 size: 14 residues.

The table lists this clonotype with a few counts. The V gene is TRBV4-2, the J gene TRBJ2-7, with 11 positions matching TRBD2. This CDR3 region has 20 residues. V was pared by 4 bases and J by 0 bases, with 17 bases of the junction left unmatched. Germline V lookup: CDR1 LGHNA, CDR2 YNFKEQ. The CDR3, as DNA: TGTGCCAGCAGCCCGGGACGAGTCCTAGCGGGAGGCCTAAGCTCCTACGAGCAGTACTTC. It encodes CASSPGRVLAGGLSSYEQYF.

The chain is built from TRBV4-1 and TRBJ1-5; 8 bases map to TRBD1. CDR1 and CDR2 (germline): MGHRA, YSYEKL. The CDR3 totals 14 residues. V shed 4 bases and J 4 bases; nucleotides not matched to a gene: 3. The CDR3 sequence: CASSPWTGNQPQHF. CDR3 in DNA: TGCGCCAGCAGCCCATGGACAGGGAATCAGCCCCAGCATTTT.

CDR3 residues: CASSNRDNYEQYF. The CDR3 region has the DNA TGTGCCAGCAGCAACCGGGACAACTACGAGCAGTACTTC. This rearrangement joins TRBV21-1 to TRBJ2-7; whether TRBD1, the table's D call, matches the DNA was not checked. TRBV21-1 has pseudogene status. The CDR3 has 13 residues.

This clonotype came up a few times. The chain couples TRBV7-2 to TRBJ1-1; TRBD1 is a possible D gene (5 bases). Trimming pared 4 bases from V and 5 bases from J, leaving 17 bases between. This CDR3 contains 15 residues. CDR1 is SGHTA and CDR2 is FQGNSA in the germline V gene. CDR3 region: CASSYPGTQRTEAFF. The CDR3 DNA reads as TGTGCCAGCAGCTACCCCGGGACCCAAAGGACTGAAGCTTTCTTT.

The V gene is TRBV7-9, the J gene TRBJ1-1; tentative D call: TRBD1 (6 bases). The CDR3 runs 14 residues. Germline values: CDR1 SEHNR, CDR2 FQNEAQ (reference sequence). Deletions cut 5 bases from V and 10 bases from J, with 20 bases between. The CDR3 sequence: CASSPRDTQSRAFF. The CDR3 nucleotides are TGTGCCAGCAGCCCGCGGGACACCCAGTCCAGAGCTTTCTTT.

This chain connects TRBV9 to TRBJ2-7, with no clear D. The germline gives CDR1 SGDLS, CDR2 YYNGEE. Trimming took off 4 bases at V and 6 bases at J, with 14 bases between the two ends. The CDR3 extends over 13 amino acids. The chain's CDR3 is CASSFGKSGEQYF. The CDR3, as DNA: TGTGCCAGCAGCTTTGGGAAGTCTGGCGAGCAGTACTTC.

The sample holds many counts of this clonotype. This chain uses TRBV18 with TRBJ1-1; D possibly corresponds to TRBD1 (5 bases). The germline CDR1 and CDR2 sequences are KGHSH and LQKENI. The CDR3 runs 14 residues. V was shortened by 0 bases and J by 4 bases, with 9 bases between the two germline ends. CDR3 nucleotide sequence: TGTGCCAGCTCACCACCCGGGGGGGGCACTGAAGCTTTCTTT. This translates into CASSPPGGGTEAFF.

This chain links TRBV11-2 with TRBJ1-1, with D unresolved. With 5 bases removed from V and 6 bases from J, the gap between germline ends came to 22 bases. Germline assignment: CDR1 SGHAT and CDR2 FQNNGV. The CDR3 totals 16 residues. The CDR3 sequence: CASSPRTVSLVAEAFF. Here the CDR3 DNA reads TGTGCCAGCAGCCCAAGGACCGTTTCATTGGTGGCTGAAGCTTTCTTT.

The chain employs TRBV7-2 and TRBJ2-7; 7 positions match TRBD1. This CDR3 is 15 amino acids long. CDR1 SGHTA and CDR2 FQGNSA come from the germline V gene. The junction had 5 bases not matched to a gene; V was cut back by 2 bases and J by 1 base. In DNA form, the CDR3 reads TGTGCCAGCAGCTTATCAGGGGGTATTTCCTACGAGCAGTACTTC. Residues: CASSLSGGISYEQYF.

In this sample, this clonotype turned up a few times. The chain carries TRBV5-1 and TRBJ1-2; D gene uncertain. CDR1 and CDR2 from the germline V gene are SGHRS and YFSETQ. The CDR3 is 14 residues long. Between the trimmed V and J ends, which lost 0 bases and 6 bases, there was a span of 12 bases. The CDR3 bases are TGCGCCAGCAGCTTGGATGGGTCGGCTAATGGCTACACCTTC. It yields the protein CASSLDGSANGYTF. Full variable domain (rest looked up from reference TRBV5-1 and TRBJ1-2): KAGVTQTPRYLIKTRGQQVTLSCSPISGHRSVSWYQQTPGQGLQFLFEYFSETQRNKGNFPGRFSGRQFSNSRSEMNVSTLELGDSALYLCASSLDGSANGYTFGSGTRLTVV.

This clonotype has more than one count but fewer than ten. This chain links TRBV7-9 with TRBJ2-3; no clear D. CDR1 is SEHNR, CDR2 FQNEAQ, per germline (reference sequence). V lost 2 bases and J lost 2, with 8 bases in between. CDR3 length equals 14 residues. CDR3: CASSLMQHTDTQYF. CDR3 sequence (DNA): TGTGCCAGCAGCTTAATGCAGCACACAGATACGCAGTATTTT.

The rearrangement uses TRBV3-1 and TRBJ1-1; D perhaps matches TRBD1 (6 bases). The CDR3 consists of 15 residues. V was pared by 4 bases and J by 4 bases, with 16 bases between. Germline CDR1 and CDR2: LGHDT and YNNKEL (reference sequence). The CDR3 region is CASSRQGFGSTEAFF. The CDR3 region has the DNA TGTGCCAGCAGCCGTCAGGGGTTTGGAAGCACTGAAGCTTTCTTT. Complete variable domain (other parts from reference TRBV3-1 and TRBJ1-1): DTAVSQTPKYLVTQMGNDKSIKCEQNLGHDTMYWYKQDSKKFLKIMFSYNNKELIINETVPNRFSPKSPDKAHLNLHINSLELGDSAVYFCASSRQGFGSTEAFFGQGTRLTVV.

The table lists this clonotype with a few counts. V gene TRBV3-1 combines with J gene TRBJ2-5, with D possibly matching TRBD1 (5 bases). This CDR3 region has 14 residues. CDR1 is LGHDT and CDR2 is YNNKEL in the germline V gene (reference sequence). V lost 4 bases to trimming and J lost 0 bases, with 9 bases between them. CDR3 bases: TGTGCCAGCAGCCCACAGGAGTACCAAGAGACCCAGTACTTC. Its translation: CASSPQEYQETQYF.